These 7 T cell receptor beta chains share one sample of origin, sequenced in a study of blood T cells in healthy people across ages. A J-beta primer mix and a sample-barcoded 5' primer were used in a second PCR of about 6 to 12 cycles. One entry per CDR3 protein, called by TCRdb with MiXCR from the 5' RACE reads. The table lists over 600,000 distinct CDR3 sequences, roughly 41% of them singletons. Specimen: blood. The receptors come from an elderly man in good health.

The chain recombines TRBV28 with TRBJ1-1; TRBD1 might be the D (6 bases). Germline V gene data show CDR1 as MDHEN and CDR2 as SYDVKM. The CDR3 sequence is 13 residues long. The V end lost 7 bases, the J end lost 0 bases, and 9 bases lay between the germline ends. The CDR3: CASTGQMNTEAFF. The CDR3 bases are TGTGCCAGCACCGGACAGATGAACACTGAAGCTTTCTTT.

The chain recombines TRBV5-6 with TRBJ1-2; D gene uncertain. V lost 4 bases and J lost 2, with 9 bases in between. The CDR3 is 13 amino acids. Germline V CDR1 and CDR2: SGHDT, YYEEEE. The CDR3 DNA sequence: TGTGCCAGCAGCCGAGGACGGAACTATGGCTACACCTTC. Translated, it gives CASSRGRNYGYTF. Full variable domain (remainder filled in from reference TRBV5-6 and TRBJ1-2): DAGVTQSPTHLIKTRGQQVTLRCSPKSGHDTVSWYQQALGQGPQFIFQYYEEEERQRGNFPDRFSGHQFPNYSSELNVNALLLGDSALYLCASSRGRNYGYTFGSGTRLTVV.

About this clonotype: This may arise from a read error, as a much more abundant clone is one base away. V gene TRBV20-1 combines with J gene TRBJ2-3; 10 nucleotides match TRBD2. This CDR3 has 18 amino acids. Per germline, CDR1 DFQATT and CDR2 SNEGSKA (reference sequence). The CDR3 DNA sequence: TGCAGTGCTAGAGCACCTAGCGGGACTAGCGCGGGCACAGATACGCGGTATTTT. Protein: CSARAPSGTSAGTDTRYF.

The chain joins TRBV6-5 to TRBJ2-7; TRBD1 matches 9 bases. Germline V CDR1 and CDR2: MNHEY, SVGAGI. The CDR3 covers 14 residues. The trim removed 7 bases at V and 6 bases at J, leaving 10 bases unmatched. CDR3 sequence: CASTPDRGGGEQYF. CDR3 sequence (DNA): TGTGCCAGCACCCCGGACAGGGGAGGCGGCGAGCAGTACTTC.

The CDR3 loop reads CASSSNSGGETQYF. For the CDR3, the DNA is TGTGCCAGCAGTTCCAACTCGGGAGGAGAGACCCAGTACTTC. This rearrangement joins TRBV6-2 or TRBV6-3 to TRBJ2-5; 7 bases line up with TRBD2. The V gene's germline CDR1 is MNHEY and CDR2 SVGEGT. The CDR3 contains 14 residues. Unmatched junction bases numbered 6, after V lost 4 bases and J lost 4 bases.

This clonotype was detected ten times or more. A much bigger clone sits one base away, suggesting this may be a read error. V gene TRBV6-2 or TRBV6-3 combines with J gene TRBJ2-5, with 8 bases aligning to TRBD2. The CDR3 is 15 amino acids. Losses at the gene ends were 0 bases for V and 11 bases for J; bases not matched to a gene: 11. Looked up from germline, CDR1 is MNHEY and CDR2 is SVGEGT. CDR3 sequence (DNA): TGTGCCAGCAGTTACTCAAGTCGGCGGGAGGCTGAGCAGTACTTC. Its protein product is CASSYSSRREAEQYF.

V gene TRBV28 combines with J gene TRBJ2-1, with TRBD2 matching over 8 bases. The germline V gene has CDR1 MDHEN and CDR2 SYDVKM. The ends lost 6 bases at V and 1 base at J; junction bases unmatched: 2. The CDR3 is 14 residues long. The CDR3 DNA reads TGTGCCAGCAGAATAGCGGGGTCCTACAATGAGCAGTTCTTC. Translating it yields CASRIAGSYNEQFF.